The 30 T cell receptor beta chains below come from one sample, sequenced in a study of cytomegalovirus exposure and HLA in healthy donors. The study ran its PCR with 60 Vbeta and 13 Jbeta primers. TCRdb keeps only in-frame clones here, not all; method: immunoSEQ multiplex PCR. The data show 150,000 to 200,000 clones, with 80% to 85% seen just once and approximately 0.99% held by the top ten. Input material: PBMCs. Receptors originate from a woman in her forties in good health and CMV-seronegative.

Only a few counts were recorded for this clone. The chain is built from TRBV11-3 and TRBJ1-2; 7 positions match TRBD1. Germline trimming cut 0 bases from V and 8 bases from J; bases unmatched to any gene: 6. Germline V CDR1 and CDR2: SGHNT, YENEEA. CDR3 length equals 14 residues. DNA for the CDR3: TGTGCCAGCAGCTTAGATCGGGACAGACCCGGCTACACCTTC. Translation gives CASSLDRDRPGYTF.

In DNA form, the CDR3 reads TGCGCCAGCAGCCGAGAGGGTAGCACTGAAGCTTTCTTT. This gives the protein CASSREGSTEAFF. The chain uses TRBV5-1 and TRBJ1-1; D not resolved. Germline V gives CDR1 SGHRS, CDR2 YFSETQ. With 4 bases removed from V and 4 bases from J, the gap between germline ends came to 11 bases. The CDR3 consists of 13 residues.

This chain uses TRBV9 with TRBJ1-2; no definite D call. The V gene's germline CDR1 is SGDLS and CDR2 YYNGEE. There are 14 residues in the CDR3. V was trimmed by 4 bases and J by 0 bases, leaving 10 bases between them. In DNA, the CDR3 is TGTGCCAGCAGCCGGGATTCCGCTAACTATGGCTACACCTTC. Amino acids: CASSRDSANYGYTF.

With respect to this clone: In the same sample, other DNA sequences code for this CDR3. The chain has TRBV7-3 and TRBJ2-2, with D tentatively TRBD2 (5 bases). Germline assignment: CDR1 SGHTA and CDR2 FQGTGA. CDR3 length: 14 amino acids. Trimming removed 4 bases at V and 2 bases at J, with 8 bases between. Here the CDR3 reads CASSSSGNTGELFF. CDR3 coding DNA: TGTGCCAGCAGCTCCAGCGGAAACACCGGGGAGCTGTTTTTT.

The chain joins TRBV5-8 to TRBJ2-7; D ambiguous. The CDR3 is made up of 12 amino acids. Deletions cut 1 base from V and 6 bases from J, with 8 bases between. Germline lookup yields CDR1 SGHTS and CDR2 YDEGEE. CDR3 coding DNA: TGTGCCAGCAGCTTGCGCCGGGTCGAGCAGTACTTC. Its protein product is CASSLRRVEQYF.

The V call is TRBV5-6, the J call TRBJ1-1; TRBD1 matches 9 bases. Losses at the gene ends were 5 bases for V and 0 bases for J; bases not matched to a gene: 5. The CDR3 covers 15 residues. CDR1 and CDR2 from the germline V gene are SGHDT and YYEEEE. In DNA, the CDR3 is TGTGCCAGCAGTTACAGGGGGCAAATGAACACTGAAGCTTTCTTT. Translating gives CASSYRGQMNTEAFF.

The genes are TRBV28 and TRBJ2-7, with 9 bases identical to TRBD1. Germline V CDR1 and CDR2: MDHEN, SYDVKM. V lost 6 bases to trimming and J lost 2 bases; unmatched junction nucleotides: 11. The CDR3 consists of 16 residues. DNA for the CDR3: TGTGCCAGCAGCCCCTCGCCGGGACAGGGTACCTACGAGCAGTACGTC. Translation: CASSPSPGQGTYEQYV.

CDR3 sequence: CASSLVASGRGTQYF. CDR3 coding DNA: TGTGCCAGCAGCTTAGTGGCTAGCGGGAGAGGGACCCAGTACTTC. The chain recombines TRBV11-3 with TRBJ2-5; 10 bases are a match to TRBD2. From germline, CDR1 is SGHNT and CDR2 YENEEA. V lost 1 base and J lost 7; bases outside the gene matches: 6. The length of the CDR3 is 15 residues.

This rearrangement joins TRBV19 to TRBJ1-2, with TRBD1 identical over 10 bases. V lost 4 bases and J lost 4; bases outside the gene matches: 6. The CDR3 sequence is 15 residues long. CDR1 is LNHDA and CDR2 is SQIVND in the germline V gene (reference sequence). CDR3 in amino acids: CASSRGQGMIYGYTF. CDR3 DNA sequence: TGTGCCAGTAGTAGGGGACAGGGGATGATCTATGGCTACACCTTC.

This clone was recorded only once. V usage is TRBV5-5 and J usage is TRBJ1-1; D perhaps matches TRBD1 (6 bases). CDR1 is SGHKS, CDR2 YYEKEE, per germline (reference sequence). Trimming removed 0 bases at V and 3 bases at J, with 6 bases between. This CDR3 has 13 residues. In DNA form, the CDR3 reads TGTGCCAGCAGCTTGGACAGGGACACTGAAGCTTTCTTT. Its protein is CASSLDRDTEAFF. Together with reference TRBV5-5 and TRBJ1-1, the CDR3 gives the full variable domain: DAGVTQSPTHLIKTRGQQVTLRCSPISGHKSVSWYQQVLGQGPQFIFQYYEKEERGRGNFPDRFSARQFPNYSSELNVNALLLGDSALYLCASSLDRDTEAFFGQGTRLTVV.

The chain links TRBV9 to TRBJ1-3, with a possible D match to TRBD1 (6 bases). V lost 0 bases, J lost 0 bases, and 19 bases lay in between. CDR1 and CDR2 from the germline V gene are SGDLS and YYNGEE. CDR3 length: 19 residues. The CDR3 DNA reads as TGTGCCAGCAGCGTAGAGGCAGGGGTTTTTCCTTCCTCTGGAAACACCATATATTTT. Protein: CASSVEAGVFPSSGNTIYF.

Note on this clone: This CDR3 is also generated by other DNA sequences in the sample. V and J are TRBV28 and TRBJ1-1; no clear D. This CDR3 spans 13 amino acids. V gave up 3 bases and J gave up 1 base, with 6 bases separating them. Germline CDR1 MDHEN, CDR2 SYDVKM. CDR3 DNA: TGTGCCAGCAGTTTTTCGGGGAACACTGAAGCTTTCTTT. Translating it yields CASSFSGNTEAFF. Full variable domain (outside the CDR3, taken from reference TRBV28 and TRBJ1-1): DVKVTQSSRYLVKRTGEKVFLECVQDMDHENMFWYRQDPGLGLRLIYFSYDVKMKEKGDIPEGYSVSREKKERFSLILESASTNQTSMYLCASSFSGNTEAFFGQGTRLTVV.

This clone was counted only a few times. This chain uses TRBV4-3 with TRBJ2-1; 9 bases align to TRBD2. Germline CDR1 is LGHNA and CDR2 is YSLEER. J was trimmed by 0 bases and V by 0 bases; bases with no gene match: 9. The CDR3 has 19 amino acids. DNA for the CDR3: TGCGCCAGCAGCCAAGATGGGTGGGGGACTAGCAGCTCCTACAATGAGCAGTTCTTC. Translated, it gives CASSQDGWGTSSSYNEQFF.

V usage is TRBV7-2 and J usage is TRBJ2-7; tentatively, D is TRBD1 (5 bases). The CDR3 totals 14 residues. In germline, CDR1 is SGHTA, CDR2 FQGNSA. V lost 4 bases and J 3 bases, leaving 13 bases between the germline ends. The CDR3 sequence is CASSSPGWRYEQYF. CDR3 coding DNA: TGTGCCAGCAGCTCTCCAGGGTGGCGCTACGAGCAGTACTTC. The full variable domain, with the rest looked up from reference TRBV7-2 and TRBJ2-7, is GAGVSQSPSNKVTEKGKDVELRCDPISGHTALYWYRQSLGQGLEFLIYFQGNSAPDKSGLPSDRFSAERTGGSVSTLTIQRTQQEDSAVYLCASSSPGWRYEQYFGPGTRLTVT.

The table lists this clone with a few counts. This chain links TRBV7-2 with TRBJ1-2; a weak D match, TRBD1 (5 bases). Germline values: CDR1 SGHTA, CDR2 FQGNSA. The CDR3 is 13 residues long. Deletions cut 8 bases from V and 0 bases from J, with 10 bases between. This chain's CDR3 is CASGASTNYGYTF. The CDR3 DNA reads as TGTGCCAGCGGGGCGTCCACTAACTATGGCTACACCTTC.

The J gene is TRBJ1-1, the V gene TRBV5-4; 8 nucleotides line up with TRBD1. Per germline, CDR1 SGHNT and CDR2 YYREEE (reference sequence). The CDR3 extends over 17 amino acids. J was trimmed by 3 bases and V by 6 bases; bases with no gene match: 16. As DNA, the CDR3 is TGTGCCAGCACCCCTTGGGGTCAGGGGGCGCGTTACACTGAAGCTTTCTTT. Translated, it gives CASTPWGQGARYTEAFF.

Written as DNA, the CDR3 is TGTGCCAGCAGCGCCCACGGACAGCAAGAGACCCAGTACTTC. As protein: CASSAHGQQETQYF. The chain carries TRBV9 and TRBJ2-5; a possible D gene is TRBD1 (6 bases). The CDR3 has 14 residues. V was pared by 3 bases and J by 2 bases, with 11 bases between. Germline V lookup: CDR1 SGDLS, CDR2 YYNGEE.

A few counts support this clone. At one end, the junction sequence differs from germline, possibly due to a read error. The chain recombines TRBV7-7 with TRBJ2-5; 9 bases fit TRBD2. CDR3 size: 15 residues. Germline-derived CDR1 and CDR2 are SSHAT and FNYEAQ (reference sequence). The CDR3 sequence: CASSQDSGRGETQYF. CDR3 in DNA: TGTGCTAGCAGCCAAGATAGCGGGAGAGGAGAGACCCAGTACTTC.

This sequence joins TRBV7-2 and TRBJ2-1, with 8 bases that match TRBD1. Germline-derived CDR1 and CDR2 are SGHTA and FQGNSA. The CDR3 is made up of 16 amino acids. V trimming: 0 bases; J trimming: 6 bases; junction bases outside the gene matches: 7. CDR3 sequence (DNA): TGTGCCAGCAGCTTAGCCCCAGGGGGCGCATCCAATGAGCAGTTCTTC. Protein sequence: CASSLAPGGASNEQFF.

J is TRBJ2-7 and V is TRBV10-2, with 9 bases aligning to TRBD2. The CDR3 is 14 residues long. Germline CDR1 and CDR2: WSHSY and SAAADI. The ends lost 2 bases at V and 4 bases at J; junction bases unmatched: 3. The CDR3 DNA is TGCGCCAGCAGTGAGGCGGGAGGGACGTACGAGCAGTACTTC. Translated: CASSEAGGTYEQYF.

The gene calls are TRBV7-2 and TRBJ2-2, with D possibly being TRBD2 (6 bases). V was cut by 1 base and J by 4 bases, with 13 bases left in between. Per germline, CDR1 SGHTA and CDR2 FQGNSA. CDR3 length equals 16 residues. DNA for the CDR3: TGTGCCAGCAGCTTAGTCCTACTAGCTGTCACCGGGGAGCTGTTTTTT. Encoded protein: CASSLVLLAVTGELFF. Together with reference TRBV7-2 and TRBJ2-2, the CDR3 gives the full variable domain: GAGVSQSPSNKVTEKGKDVELRCDPISGHTALYWYRQSLGQGLEFLIYFQGNSAPDKSGLPSDRFSAERTGGSVSTLTIQRTQQEDSAVYLCASSLVLLAVTGELFFGEGSRLTVL.

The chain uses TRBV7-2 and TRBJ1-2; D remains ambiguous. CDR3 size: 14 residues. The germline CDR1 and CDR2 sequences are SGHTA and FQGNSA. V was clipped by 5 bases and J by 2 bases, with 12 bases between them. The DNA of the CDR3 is TGTGCCAGCAGCCCCCGCCTGGCCAACTATGGCTACACCTTC. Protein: CASSPRLANYGYTF.

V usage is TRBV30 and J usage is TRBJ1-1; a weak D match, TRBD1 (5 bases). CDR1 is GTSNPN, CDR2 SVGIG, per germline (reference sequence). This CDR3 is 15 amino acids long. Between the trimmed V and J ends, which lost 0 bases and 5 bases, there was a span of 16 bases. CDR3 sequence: CAWSVGRGGWTEAFF. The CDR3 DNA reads TGTGCCTGGAGTGTCGGGCGCGGGGGATGGACTGAAGCTTTCTTT.

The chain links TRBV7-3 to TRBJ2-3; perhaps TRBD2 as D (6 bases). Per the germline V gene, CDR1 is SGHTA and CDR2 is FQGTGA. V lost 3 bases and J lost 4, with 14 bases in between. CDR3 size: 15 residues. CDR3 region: CASSFTAGRPDTQYF. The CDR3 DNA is TGTGCCAGCAGCTTTACAGCGGGCCGCCCAGATACGCAGTATTTT.

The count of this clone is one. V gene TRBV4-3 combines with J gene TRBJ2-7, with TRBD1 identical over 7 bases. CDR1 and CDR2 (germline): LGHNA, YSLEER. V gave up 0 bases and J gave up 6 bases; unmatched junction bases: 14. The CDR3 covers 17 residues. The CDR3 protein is CASSQDAGGEPKGEQYF. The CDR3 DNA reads TGCGCCAGCAGCCAAGATGCAGGGGGTGAACCCAAAGGCGAGCAGTACTTC.

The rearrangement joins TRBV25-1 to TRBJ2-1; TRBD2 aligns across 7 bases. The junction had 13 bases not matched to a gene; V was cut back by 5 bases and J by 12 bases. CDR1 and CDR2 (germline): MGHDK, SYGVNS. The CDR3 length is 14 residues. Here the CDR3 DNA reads TGTGCCAGCAGTTCTGGCCGTGGTGGGGAGGGGCAGTTCTTC. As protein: CASSSGRGGEGQFF.

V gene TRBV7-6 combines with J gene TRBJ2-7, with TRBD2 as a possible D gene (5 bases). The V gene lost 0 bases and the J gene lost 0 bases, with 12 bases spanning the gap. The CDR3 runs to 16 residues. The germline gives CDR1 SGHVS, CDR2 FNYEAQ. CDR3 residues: CASSLARRAYSYEQYV. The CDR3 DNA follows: TGTGCCAGCAGCTTAGCGCGGCGGGCCTACTCCTACGAGCAGTACGTC.

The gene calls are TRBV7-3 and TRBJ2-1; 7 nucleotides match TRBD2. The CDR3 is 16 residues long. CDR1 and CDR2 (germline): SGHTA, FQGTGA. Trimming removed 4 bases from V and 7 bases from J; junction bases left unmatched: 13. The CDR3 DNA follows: TGTGCCAGCAGCTCGTACGGGAGGCCGGATATGAATGAGCAGTTCTTC. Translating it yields CASSSYGRPDMNEQFF. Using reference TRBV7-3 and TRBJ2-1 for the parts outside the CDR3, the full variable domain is GAGVSQTPSNKVTEKGKYVELRCDPISGHTALYWYRQSLGQGPEFLIYFQGTGAADDSGLPNDRFFAVRPEGSVSTLKIQRTERGDSAVYLCASSSYGRPDMNEQFFGPGTRLTVL.

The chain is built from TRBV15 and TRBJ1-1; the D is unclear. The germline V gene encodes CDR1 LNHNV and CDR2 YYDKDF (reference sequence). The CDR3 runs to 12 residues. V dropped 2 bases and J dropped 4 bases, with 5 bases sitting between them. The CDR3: CATSRIGTEAFF. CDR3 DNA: TGTGCCACCAGCAGAATCGGCACTGAAGCTTTCTTT.

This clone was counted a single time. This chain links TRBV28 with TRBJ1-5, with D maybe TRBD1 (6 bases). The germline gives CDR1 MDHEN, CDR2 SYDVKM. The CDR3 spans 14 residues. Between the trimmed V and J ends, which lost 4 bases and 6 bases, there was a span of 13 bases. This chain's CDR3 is CASSSGGAGQPQHF. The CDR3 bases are TGTGCCAGCAGTTCGGGGGGGGCCGGTCAGCCCCAGCATTTT.